This section outlines one TCR beta chain sequence together with its context. The source of the sample is a study of OX40 agonist ivuxolimab in advanced cancers. TCRdb's copy holds only in-frame clones and misses some; the assay was immunoSEQ multiplex PCR. Of roughly 60,000 clones listed, roughly nine tenths are singletons. This CDR3 contains 13 residues. Germline loops: CDR1 MNHEY, CDR2 SVGAGI. Trimming stripped 9 bases from V and 7 bases from J, with 13 bases between. The TCR was taken from an adult with an advanced solid tumor such as melanoma, head and neck, liver or kidney cancer. The J gene is TRBJ1-6, the V gene TRBV6-5, with D perhaps matching TRBD1 (6 bases). This specimen was CD4+ or CD8+ T cells sorted from blood, taken in a trial of the OX40 agonist ivuxolimab. CDR3 amino acids: CASNRDINSPLHF. The DNA of the CDR3 is TGTGCCAGTAACCGGGACATAAATTCACCCCTCCACTTT.